The sequence of this T cell receptor beta chain was determined in a study of blood T cell repertoires in COVID-19. For the study at large: Sites across the United States, Italy and Spain contributed samples from acute and convalescent COVID-19. PBMCs, B-cell-depleted T cells, or T cells were the source of the cDNA or gDNA that made up the material.

Per the germline V gene, CDR1 is KGHSH and CDR2 is LQKENI. V dropped 2 bases and J dropped 3 bases, with 5 bases sitting between them. This CDR3 region has 13 residues. Authors' methods: How many nucleated cells were present was estimated from reference gene primer amplification. TCRdb's copy holds only in-frame clones and misses some; the assay was immunoSEQ multiplex PCR. The V and J calls and clone size were taken over from that table, and D and trimming were inferred from the DNA. The sample records about 180,000 clones, more than 75% being singletons. This clone appeared a single time. Followed longitudinally, the Seattle patients had been enrolled during active infection.

The receptor comes from a person aged 65 to 85 with COVID-19, enrolled during active disease. The chain recombines TRBV18 with TRBJ1-3, with D maybe TRBD1 (5 bases). Sample: peripheral blood. CDR3 loop: CASSPDSGNTIYF. In nucleotides, the CDR3 is TGTGCCAGCTCACCAGACAGTGGAAACACCATATATTTT.